This passage covers 23 T cell receptor beta chains from one sample sequenced in a study of T cell clonality in common variable immunodeficiency. Generated by immunoSEQ multiplex PCR, the TCRdb table keeps only in-frame clones and is missing some. This repertoire lists 44,000 or so clones without singletons; about 0.68% sits in the top ten. Sequences were obtained from peripheral blood mononuclear cells. The receptors derive from a person aged 18 to 70 in good health.

This clone has ten or more counts. The read stops 3 residues short of the end of the CDR3; the missing end is completed from the germline J gene. The chain is built from TRBV29-1 and TRBJ2-3; 9 bases agree with TRBD2. CDR1 and CDR2 (germline): SQVTM, ANQGSEA. J was trimmed by 4 bases and V by 3 bases; bases with no gene match: 8. The CDR3 runs to 15 residues. The CDR3 spells CSVEGGLADPDTQYF. CDR3 DNA (partial): TGCAGCGTTGAGGGGGGACTAGCTGACCCAGATACG.

Many counts were recorded for this clone. The CDR3 is cut off 3 residues early in the read; its end comes from the germline J gene. The gene calls are TRBV29-1 and TRBJ2-1; 9 nucleotides line up with TRBD2. The CDR3 extends over 13 amino acids. V dropped 5 bases and J dropped 8; count of bases not matched to a gene: 7. The germline V gene encodes CDR1 SQVTM and CDR2 ANQGSEA. CDR3 bases read: TGCAGCGTTTCCGGGACTAGCCTGGATGAG. It yields the protein CSVSGTSLDE. The CDR3, in full, reads CSVSGTSLDEQFF.

This clone showed up many times. The observed sequence ends 3 residues before the CDR3 terminus, with the missing tail filled in from the germline J gene. The chain links TRBV6-2 or TRBV6-3 to TRBJ1-1; D is ambiguous. Germline CDR1 is MNHEY and CDR2 is SVGEGT. This CDR3 comprises 14 residues. Trimming removed 0 bases from V and 2 bases from J, with 7 bases in between. The CDR3 bases that were read are TGTGCCAGCAGTTACTCGTGGCAAAACACTGAA. It is translated as CASSYSWQNTE. The complete CDR3 protein is CASSYSWQNTEAFF.

This clone has ten or more counts. The CDR3 DNA, read in part, is TGTGCCATCAGCAACCCCTCAGGGGGAGTTAGCGATGAG. Amino acid sequence: CAISNPSGGVSDE. The whole CDR3 reads CAISNPSGGVSDEQFF. The J gene is TRBJ2-1, the V gene TRBV10-3; 7 positions agree with TRBD1. Coverage ceases 3 residues before the CDR3 finishes, and the germline J gene fills in the end. The CDR3 covers 16 residues. The germline V gene encodes CDR1 ENHRY and CDR2 SYGVKD. V trimming: 6 bases; J trimming: 8 bases; junction bases outside the gene matches: 16.

This clone has a handful of counts. One junction end disagrees with the germline gene, perhaps due to a read error. The DNA ends 3 residues before the CDR3 does, and the rest of the CDR3 is filled in from the germline J gene. This chain joins TRBV7-3 and TRBJ1-4; tentative D call: TRBD1 (5 bases). CDR1 and CDR2 (germline): SGHTA, FQGTGA. This CDR3 comprises 15 residues. The CDR3 DNA, read in part, is TGTTCCAGCAGCGATCACAACTCTGGGGCCAACGTA. Amino acid sequence: CSSSDHNSGANV. The CDR3 as a whole reads CSSSDHNSGANVLFF. Full variable domain (missing parts from reference TRBV7-3 and TRBJ1-4): GAGVSQTPSNKVTEKGKYVELRCDPISGHTALYWYRQSLGQGPEFLIYFQGTGAADDSGLPNDRFFAVRPEGSVSTLKIQRTERGDSAVYLCSSSDHNSGANVLFFGSGTQLSVL.

In its sample, this clone was seen many times. The CDR3 end lies 3 residues beyond the end of the read and is filled in from the germline J gene. The chain links TRBV10-3 to TRBJ2-2, with 9 bases fitting TRBD1. Germline V gives CDR1 ENHRY, CDR2 SYGVKD. CDR3 length equals 14 residues. The V gene end was trimmed by 8 bases and the J gene end by 3 bases; junction bases not matched to a gene: 4. CDR3 DNA (partial): TGTGCCATCTCCGACAGGGGGTACACCGGGGAG. It translates to CAISDRGYTGE. The entire CDR3 protein reads CAISDRGYTGELFF.

This clone appeared many times. The sequenced CDR3 bases are TGTGCCAGTAGTGCGACCGGACTCCTAATACAGCCC. Translated, it gives CASSATGLLIQP. The full CDR3 protein reads CASSATGLLIQPQHF. The gene calls are TRBV19 and TRBJ1-5; unclear D gene. The missing CDR3 end, 3 residues past where the read stops, is filled in from the germline J gene. This CDR3 is 15 amino acids long. V was shortened by 5 bases and J by 7 bases, with 18 bases between the two germline ends. Germline V lookup: CDR1 LNHDA, CDR2 SQIVND (reference sequence).

Many counts were recorded for this clone. The read halts 3 residues ahead of the CDR3 end, with the missing end drawn from the germline J gene. This chain uses TRBV5-6 with TRBJ2-5; 7 bases align to TRBD2. Per the germline V gene, CDR1 is SGHDT and CDR2 is YYEEEE. The J segment lost 4 bases and the V segment lost 2 bases, leaving 8 bases of the junction unmatched. CDR3 length: 15 residues. The DNA read from the CDR3 is TGTGCCAGCAGCTTCGCTAGCGGCCCGGGAGAGACC. This sequence encodes CASSFASGPGET. The CDR3 in its entirety is CASSFASGPGETQYF.

This clone came up many times. Coverage ceases 3 residues before the CDR3 finishes, and the germline J gene fills in the end. The V and J genes are TRBV2 and TRBJ2-7; 8 bases align to TRBD2. The CDR3 runs to 19 residues. V gave up 2 bases and J gave up 0 bases; unmatched junction bases: 15. Germline loops: CDR1 SNHLY, CDR2 FYNNEI. The sequenced CDR3 bases are TGTGCCAGCAGTGAACCCTGTACTAGCGGCCCTACCAGCTCCTACGAG. It specifies CASSEPCTSGPTSSYE. From start to end, the CDR3 is CASSEPCTSGPTSSYEQYF.

This clone was observed at least ten times. The CDR3 goes on 3 residues after the read ends, and that part is filled in from the germline J gene. The genes are TRBV12-3 or TRBV12-4 and TRBJ2-1; the D gene is possibly TRBD2 (5 bases). CDR3 length equals 11 residues. With 6 bases removed from V and 6 bases from J, the gap between germline ends came to 6 bases. Incomplete CDR3 DNA: TGTGCCAGCAGCCGGGGCAATGAG. This encodes CASSRGNE. The complete CDR3 reads CASSRGNEQFF.

This clone was counted ten times or more. The observed sequence ends 3 residues before the CDR3 terminus, with the missing tail filled in from the germline J gene. This chain joins TRBV30 and TRBJ2-1; D uncertain. Germline CDR1 is GTSNPN and CDR2 is SVGIG (reference sequence). The CDR3 extends over 11 amino acids. CDR3 amino acids: CVRPRPNEQFF. The sequenced part of the CDR3 DNA is TGTGTCCGTCCTAGGCCCAATGAG.

The sample holds many counts of this clone. The CDR3: CAWKAGTGFSYNEQFF. Incomplete CDR3 DNA: TGTGCCTGGAAGGCTGGGACAGGCTTTTCCTACAATGAG. The chain combines TRBV30 with TRBJ2-1, with 8 bases matching TRBD1. The read halts 3 residues ahead of the CDR3 end, with the missing end drawn from the germline J gene. The trim removed 4 bases at V and 1 base at J, leaving 9 bases unmatched. CDR3 size: 16 residues. Germline-derived CDR1 and CDR2 are GTSNPN and SVGIG (reference sequence).

This clone occurred many times. Read sequence stops 3 residues before the CDR3 end, and the germline J gene provides the missing end. The gene calls are TRBV5-1 and TRBJ2-1, with TRBD2 identical over 9 bases. This CDR3 is 16 amino acids long. Trimming cost V 3 bases and J 2 bases; bases outside gene matches: 6. Per the germline V gene, CDR1 is SGHRS and CDR2 is YFSETQ. This CDR3 is CASSSLLAGTYNEQFF. The sequenced CDR3 bases are TGCGCCAGCAGCTCCCTACTAGCGGGTACCTACAATGAG.

This clone was picked up many times. The read finishes 3 residues shy of the CDR3 end, and the germline J gene is used to complete it. The chain couples TRBV4-1 to TRBJ1-6, with TRBD1 identical over 10 bases. The J segment lost 7 bases and the V segment lost 4 bases, leaving 4 bases of the junction unmatched. Germline V gene data show CDR1 as MGHRA and CDR2 as YSYEKL. The CDR3 is 15 residues long. The CDR3 bases that were read are TGCGCCAGCAGCCCGCCGGGACAGGGGAATTCACCC. Translated, it gives CASSPPGQGNSP. The entire CDR3 reads CASSPPGQGNSPLHF.

This clone was counted at least ten times. The sequence runs out 3 residues before the end of the CDR3; the remainder is reconstructed from the germline J gene. V usage is TRBV5-4 and J usage is TRBJ2-7, with 13 bases fitting TRBD2. This CDR3 contains 13 residues. Germline V gene sequence: CDR1 SGHNT, CDR2 YYREEE (reference sequence). V lost 9 bases to trimming and J lost 4 bases; unmatched junction nucleotides: 4. The CDR3 sequence is CAIGLAGVYEQYF. CDR3 DNA, as far as it was read: TGTGCCATCGGACTAGCGGGAGTATACGAG.

This clone was seen ten or more times. CDR3 bases read: TGTGCCTGGAGTCCCGGAGGGGGAGAGTTCTATGGC. It yields the protein CAWSPGGGEFYG. The full-length CDR3 reads as CAWSPGGGEFYGYTF. This rearrangement joins TRBV30 to TRBJ1-2, with a possible D match to TRBD1 (6 bases). The observed sequence ends 3 residues before the CDR3 terminus, with the missing tail filled in from the germline J gene. Germline V lookup: CDR1 GTSNPN, CDR2 SVGIG (reference sequence). The V and J ends lost 2 bases and 4 bases respectively, with 17 bases between them. There are 15 residues in the CDR3. The full variable domain, its missing parts supplied by reference TRBV30 and TRBJ1-2, is SQTIHQWPATLVQPVGSPLSLECTVEGTSNPNLYWYRQAAGRGLQLLFYSVGIGQISSEVPQNLSASRPQDRQFILSSKKLLLSDSGFYLCAWSPGGGEFYGYTFGSGTRLTVV.

The sample holds many counts of this clone. CDR3 bases read: TGCGCCAGCAGCTTTCCACTACAGGGGGTCAAAGATACG. It specifies CASSFPLQGVKDT. The complete CDR3 protein is CASSFPLQGVKDTQYF. J is TRBJ2-3 and V is TRBV5-1; 8 nucleotides match TRBD1. Sequencing ends 3 residues short of the CDR3 end; the germline J gene provides the rest. Germline trimming cut 2 bases from V and 5 bases from J; bases unmatched to any gene: 10. CDR3 size: 16 residues. Looked up from germline, CDR1 is SGHRS and CDR2 is YFSETQ. Looking up the rest from reference TRBV5-1 and TRBJ2-3 gives the full variable domain: KAGVTQTPRYLIKTRGQQVTLSCSPISGHRSVSWYQQTPGQGLQFLFEYFSETQRNKGNFPGRFSGRQFSNSRSEMNVSTLELGDSALYLCASSFPLQGVKDTQYFGPGTRLTVL.

This clone was counted ten times or more. The CDR3 end lies 3 residues beyond the end of the read and is filled in from the germline J gene. The chain recombines TRBV2 with TRBJ1-2, with TRBD1 matching 8 bases. The CDR3 consists of 15 residues. Germline V gene sequence: CDR1 SNHLY, CDR2 FYNNEI. Trimming removed 0 bases from V and 7 bases from J; junction bases left unmatched: 7. CDR3 DNA, as far as it was read: TGTGCCAGCAGTGAAGCCCGGGACAGGATTTTTGGC. It is translated as CASSEARDRIFG. In full, the CDR3 is CASSEARDRIFGYTF.

This clone was seen many times. Coverage ceases 3 residues before the CDR3 finishes, and the germline J gene fills in the end. The chain is built from TRBV5-1 and TRBJ1-1; possible D gene TRBD1, 5 bases. Trimming pared 0 bases from V and 0 bases from J, leaving 12 bases between. The CDR3 spans 16 residues. Per the germline V gene, CDR1 is SGHRS and CDR2 is YFSETQ. CDR3 bases read: TGCGCCAGCAGCTTGGTGGTAGGACACATGAACACTGAA. Protein sequence: CASSLVVGHMNTE. Given in full, the CDR3 is CASSLVVGHMNTEAFF.

This clone was found many times. Sequencing ends 3 residues short of the CDR3 end; the germline J gene provides the rest. The rearrangement uses TRBV2 and TRBJ2-7, with TRBD1 identical over 9 bases. The CDR3 has 14 residues. The ends lost 3 bases at V and 5 bases at J; junction bases unmatched: 5. From germline, CDR1 is SNHLY and CDR2 FYNNEI. The CDR3 loop is CASSDGRDRDEQYF. The CDR3 DNA, read in part, is TGTGCCAGCAGTGACGGACGGGACAGGGACGAG.

This clone was seen ten or more times. The read is 3 residues too short to cover the CDR3 end, so that end is filled in from the germline J gene. The chain carries TRBV5-1 and TRBJ2-5; perhaps TRBD1 as D (6 bases). Germline CDR1 reads SGHRS; CDR2 reads YFSETQ. Deletions cut 0 bases from V and 5 bases from J, with 8 bases between. The CDR3 runs to 13 residues. The sequenced CDR3 bases are TGCGCCAGCAGCTTGGCAGGGGACGAGACC. This sequence encodes CASSLAGDET. The entire CDR3 is CASSLAGDETQYF.

Many counts were recorded for this clone. The read terminates 3 residues ahead of where the CDR3 ends, so the germline J gene completes it. The V gene is TRBV5-4, the J gene TRBJ2-1; D not certain. The CDR3 consists of 14 residues. Trimming removed 3 bases at V and 5 bases at J, with 12 bases between. CDR1 and CDR2 (germline): SGHNT, YYREEE (reference sequence). CDR3: CASSSFMAHNEQFF. The CDR3 DNA, read in part, is TGTGCCAGCAGCTCTTTTATGGCCCACAATGAG.

This clone has at least ten counts. The CDR3 end falls 3 residues outside the read, so it is completed with the germline J gene. The chain couples TRBV5-1 to TRBJ2-7; D may be TRBD1 (7 bases). The CDR3 is made up of 13 amino acids. Germline CDR1 is SGHRS and CDR2 is YFSETQ. Trimming shortened V by 4 bases and J by 2 bases, and 10 bases separated the two germline ends. The CDR3 region is CASSQGGAYEQYF. The sequenced part of the CDR3 DNA is TGCGCCAGCAGCCAGGGGGGAGCCTACGAG.